A selection of T cell receptor beta chains follows, all from one sample in a study of type 1 regulatory T cells. TCRdb itself ran the reads through MiXCR, one entry per CDR3 protein. Of roughly 68,000 distinct CDR3 sequences listed, approximately 64% were seen once; the top ten hold less than 8.5%. Their recognized antigens are unknown. Sequenced input: cultured T cells, either the whole culture or a sorted T cell fraction (not recorded which). These TCRs come from a human donor in good health. The CDR3 runs from the conserved cysteine through the conserved F or W. Some rows have no size entry. The others give once, few or many, or a class for an expanded clone.

size | J | V | CDR3
few | TRBJ2-3 | TRBV7-2 | CASSRGLAVSDTQYF
. | TRBJ2-5 | TRBV6-1 | CASSEPIRGEVKTQYF
. | TRBJ2-2 | TRBV5-5 | CASSLRQANTGELFF
few | TRBJ2-5 | TRBV12-3/TRBV12-4 | CASSSDGRPGETQYF
. | TRBJ2-3 | TRBV12-3/TRBV12-4 | CASSLNTDTQYF
few | TRBJ2-5 | TRBV6-2/TRBV6-3 | CASSYVSAGVGAKYF
. | TRBJ1-5 | TRBV10-3 | CAISESDQPQHF
. | TRBJ1-1 | TRBV10-3 | CAISERELTEAFF
. | TRBJ2-3 | TRBV24-1 | CATSDQSGSPDTQYF
. | TRBJ2-5 | TRBV27 | CASGFGGAGETQYF
few | TRBJ2-3 | TRBV20-1 | CSAITGTSTDTQYF
. | TRBJ2-1 | TRBV7-9 | CASSFDQGEQFF
. | TRBJ1-6 | TRBV27 | CASSFRRESPLHF
. | TRBJ2-3 | TRBV7-2 | CASSLVAKNTDTQYF
. | TRBJ1-3 | TRBV7-2 | CASSLVSGVSGNTIYF
. | TRBJ2-3 | TRBV2 | CASSEGVNTDTQYF
few | TRBJ2-3 | TRBV12-2 | CASRSQPGPSTDTQYF
. | TRBJ2-1 | TRBV20-1 | CSAPSLAGYNEQFF
few | TRBJ2-7 | TRBV7-6 | CASSTVAGTKVYEQYF
. | TRBJ2-1 | TRBV20-1 | CSATQAGGDSYNEQFF
. | TRBJ1-1 | TRBV12-3/TRBV12-4 | CASILRGKNTEAFF
. | TRBJ2-7 | TRBV20-1 | CSARDQISYEQYF
. | TRBJ2-2 | TRBV5-4 | CASSLAPVGELFF
. | TRBJ2-7 | TRBV18 | CASSTSRVPYEQYF
. | TRBJ2-1 | TRBV6-1 | CASSDGPRVQFF
. | TRBJ2-5 | TRBV20-1 | CSASVTGEETQYF
. | TRBJ2-2 | TRBV28 | CASSLTGELFF
. | TRBJ1-2 | TRBV29-1 | CSVDQFGYTF
. | TRBJ2-1 | TRBV5-1 | CASSLVGQGNNEQFF
. | TRBJ2-1 | TRBV5-6 | CASTRAAGAGNEQFF
. | TRBJ2-6 | TRBV7-2 | CASSFRPEANVLTF
. | TRBJ2-1 | TRBV25-1 | CASSDSSSYNEQFF
. | TRBJ1-1 | TRBV12-3/TRBV12-4 | CASSGEQGYTEAFF
. | TRBJ2-3 | TRBV3-1 | CASSQRLTDTQYF
once | TRBJ1-2 | TRBV12-3/TRBV12-4 | CASSPGPRVGVRNYGYTF
. | TRBJ2-5 | TRBV27 | CASSLRYQETQYF
few | TRBJ1-2 | TRBV28 | CASSLPRPPYGYTF
. | TRBJ1-3 | TRBV20-1 | CSARDQRDSGNTIYF
. | TRBJ2-7 | TRBV9 | CASSQGLAGGFYEQYF
once | TRBJ2-3 | TRBV30 | CAWRDSRRTGRSDTDTQYF
. | TRBJ2-2 | TRBV5-1 | CASGLNTGELFF
. | TRBJ2-5 | TRBV6-1 | CASSKNNQETQYF
few | TRBJ2-1 | TRBV7-9 | CASALAGYNEQFF
. | TRBJ2-2 | TRBV6-4 | CASSDSRTGNTGELFF
. | TRBJ2-3 | TRBV2 | CASSEMAEGPYTQYF
. | TRBJ2-3 | TRBV5-1 | CASSLEALTDTQYF
. | TRBJ1-5 | TRBV20-1 | CSARRVENNQPQHF
. | TRBJ2-5 | TRBV6-2/TRBV6-3 | CASSYSPGDAFQETQYF
. | TRBJ2-1 | TRBV30 | CAWRETHNEQFF
. | TRBJ2-7 | TRBV6-2/TRBV6-3 | CASSYSVGSEQYF
few | TRBJ2-5 | TRBV4-2 | CASSRQGGETQYF
once | TRBJ1-2 | TRBV5-6 | CASSSRGRGYGYTF
few | TRBJ1-5 | TRBV7-9 | CASSADRILSDRNQPQHF
. | TRBJ1-1 | TRBV7-9 | CASSSLQGLGAFF
few | TRBJ2-5 | TRBV6-6 | CASSGETQYF
few | TRBJ2-1 | TRBV20-1 | CSARAYTGPYNEQFF
. | TRBJ1-4 | TRBV3-1 | CASSRQGGDEKLFF
. | TRBJ1-2 | TRBV5-1 | CASSRDRAMFYGYTF
. | TRBJ2-1 | TRBV29-1 | CSVGTSGRANEQFF
. | TRBJ2-2 | TRBV6-6 | CASSTRVPPELFF